These 30 T cell receptor beta chains share one sample of origin, sequenced in a study of vaccination and CD4 T cells after COVID-19. No antigens are known for them. An Oncomine TCR Beta short-read assay was used to sequence the DNA from cultured CD4+ T cells. TCRdb analysed the PCR reads with MiXCR anew, one entry per CDR3 protein. The sample yields some 10,000 distinct CDR3 sequences, 55% to 60% seen once. Treatment of the sample: roughly 11-day PBMC culture with coronavirus spike peptide pools or control peptides (ViraFEST assay). Sample: CD4+ T cells from blood, cultured in vitro. These receptors originate from a human donor who had recovered from COVID-19.

This clonotype was seen only a few times. The chain combines TRBV6-5 with TRBJ1-1; possible D gene TRBD1, 6 bases. CDR3 length: 15 residues. Trimming cost V 2 bases and J 1 base, with 11 bases left between them. Germline V gene lookup returns CDR1 MNHEY and CDR2 SVGAGI. CDR3 in amino acids: CASSYGGTANTEAFF. As DNA, the CDR3 is TGTGCCAGCAGTTACGGGGGCACGGCGAACACTGAAGCTTTCTTT.

The rearrangement links TRBV7-9 to TRBJ2-7; D is uncertain. Germline assignment: CDR1 SEHNR and CDR2 FQNEAQ (reference sequence). The CDR3 is 12 residues long. V was clipped by 4 bases and J by 7 bases, with 11 bases between them. Here the CDR3 reads CASSSHFVEQYF. DNA of the CDR3: TGTGCCAGCAGCTCACACTTCGTTGAGCAGTACTTC.

This chain links TRBV7-2 with TRBJ1-2; D is unresolved. This CDR3 has 14 amino acids. The V end was cut by 5 bases, the J end by 0 bases, with 10 bases between. Germline CDR1 reads SGHTA; CDR2 reads FQGNSA. This CDR3 is CASSPRGTNYGYTF. CDR3 DNA sequence: TGTGCCAGCAGCCCCCGAGGAACTAACTATGGCTACACCTTC.

On this clonotype: An end of the junction does not agree with germline; a read error may underlie this. This rearrangement joins TRBV11-3 to TRBJ1-1; D is perhaps TRBD1 (6 bases). Germline assignment: CDR1 SGHNT and CDR2 YENEEA. There are 15 residues in the CDR3. CDR3 in DNA: TGTGTCAGCAGCAGAAGGACAGCTATGAACACTGAAGCTTTCTTT. It is translated as CVSSRRTAMNTEAFF.

The rearrangement joins TRBV12-3 or TRBV12-4 to TRBJ2-3, with 14 bases aligning to TRBD2. With 5 bases clipped from V and 2 bases from J, the junction kept 12 bases outside the gene matches. The CDR3 loop spans 19 amino acids. CDR3 DNA sequence: TGTGCCAGCAGTGGCTCCGGGACTAGCGGGGGTTTACCCACAGATACGCAGTATTTT. Its translation is CASSGSGTSGGLPTDTQYF.

This rearrangement joins TRBV4-3 to TRBJ1-5; D might be TRBD1 (6 bases). The CDR3 loop spans 16 amino acids. Germline V gives CDR1 LGHNA, CDR2 YSLEER. V lost 0 bases, J lost 6 bases, and 15 bases lay in between. CDR3 residues: CASSQDAPGTPQPQHF. Written as DNA, the CDR3 is TGCGCCAGCAGCCAAGATGCCCCCGGGACACCTCAGCCCCAGCATTTT.

This clonotype was detected a few times. This rearrangement joins TRBV7-9 to TRBJ1-2; possible D gene TRBD1, 6 bases. The germline V gene encodes CDR1 SEHNR and CDR2 FQNEAQ (reference sequence). Trimming stripped 5 bases from V and 6 bases from J, with 16 bases between. The CDR3 totals 14 residues. CDR3 nucleotides: TGTGCCAGCAGCCTATCCAGGGGAACTGATGGCTACACCTTC. Residues: CASSLSRGTDGYTF.

The chain employs TRBV7-2 and TRBJ2-5, with a possible D match to TRBD2 (6 bases). Per germline, CDR1 SGHTA and CDR2 FQGNSA. The CDR3 runs 16 residues. V was cut by 1 base and J by 2 bases, with 14 bases left in between. This CDR3 reads CASSLVVGRGQETQYF. CDR3 nucleotides: TGTGCCAGCAGCTTAGTGGTGGGACGGGGGCAAGAGACCCAGTACTTC.

The V gene is TRBV19, the J gene TRBJ2-2; 8 nucleotides agree with TRBD2. Germline V gene sequence: CDR1 LNHDA, CDR2 SQIVND (reference sequence). V trimming: 5 bases; J trimming: 7 bases; junction bases outside the gene matches: 6. The CDR3 spans 14 residues. The CDR3 DNA is TGTGCCAGTAGTCCGGGGGGGAGTAGCGGGGAGCTGTTTTTT. Translation gives CASSPGGSSGELFF.

The chain links TRBV2 to TRBJ2-2, with a possible D match to TRBD1 (5 bases). The germline gives CDR1 SNHLY, CDR2 FYNNEI. Trimming pared 1 base from V and 16 bases from J, leaving 16 bases between. The CDR3 runs to 13 residues. In nucleotides, the CDR3 is TGTGCCAGCAGTGAAGAGGGCACAGGTCGAGAGTTTTTT. Residues: CASSEEGTGREFF. Full variable domain (rest looked up from reference TRBV2 and TRBJ2-2): EPEVTQTPSHQVTQMGQEVILRCVPISNHLYFYWYRQILGQKVEFLVSFYNNEISEKSEIFDDQFSVERPDGSNFTLKIRSTKLEDSAMYFCASSEEGTGREFFGEGSRLTVL.

V usage is TRBV15 and J usage is TRBJ1-5, with D tentatively TRBD1 (6 bases). Trimming cost V 0 bases and J 7 bases, with 16 bases left between them. The CDR3 is 16 amino acids. The germline V gene has CDR1 LNHNV and CDR2 YYDKDF (reference sequence). CDR3 in amino acids: CATSREGAGARQPQHF. The CDR3 region has the DNA TGTGCCACCAGCAGAGAGGGGGCGGGGGCGAGGCAGCCCCAGCATTTT.

This clonotype was seen more than once but under ten times. The chain is built from TRBV2 and TRBJ2-2; 7 nucleotides match TRBD1. The CDR3 runs to 13 residues. The J segment lost 4 bases and the V segment lost 7 bases, leaving 3 bases of the junction unmatched. Germline V gives CDR1 SNHLY, CDR2 FYNNEI. The CDR3 DNA follows: TGTGCCAGCATACGACAGGGCACCGGGGAGCTGTTTTTT. The encoded protein is CASIRQGTGELFF.

In DNA, the CDR3 is TGTGCCAGCAGGGGACAGGGGCGAGGGACCGGGGAGCTGTTTTTT. Translation: CASRGQGRGTGELFF. This chain joins TRBV2 and TRBJ2-2; 10 bases align to TRBD1. The CDR3 spans 15 residues. Germline V gives CDR1 SNHLY, CDR2 FYNNEI. V was pared by 6 bases and J by 5 bases, with 6 bases of the junction left unmatched. Supplemented by reference TRBV2 and TRBJ2-2, the full variable domain reads EPEVTQTPSHQVTQMGQEVILRCVPISNHLYFYWYRQILGQKVEFLVSFYNNEISEKSEIFDDQFSVERPDGSNFTLKIRSTKLEDSAMYFCASRGQGRGTGELFFGEGSRLTVL.

The table lists this clonotype with a count of one. This rearrangement joins TRBV6-1 to TRBJ1-5, with a possible D match to TRBD1 (6 bases). This CDR3 is 15 amino acids long. Germline V CDR1 and CDR2: MNHNS, SASEGT. V lost 7 bases, J lost 1 base, and 14 bases lay in between. This CDR3 reads CASKAQGLSNQPQHF. The CDR3 DNA follows: TGTGCCAGCAAGGCTCAGGGGCTAAGCAATCAGCCCCAGCATTTT.

The CDR3 loop is CASSLSGGNLNTEAFF. CDR3 in DNA: TGTGCCAGCAGCTTGTCGGGGGGGAACTTGAACACTGAAGCTTTCTTT. V and J are TRBV5-4 and TRBJ1-1, with D possibly TRBD1 on 5 matching bases. This CDR3 has 16 residues. Trimming stripped 1 base from V and 0 bases from J, with 13 bases between. Germline values: CDR1 SGHNT, CDR2 YYREEE (reference sequence).

There are a few counts of this clonotype. The chain carries TRBV9 and TRBJ2-3; 10 bases agree with TRBD2. The CDR3 has 17 amino acids. The V and J ends lost 3 bases and 2 bases, in that order; junction bases with no gene match: 9. Germline-derived CDR1 and CDR2 are SGDLS and YYNGEE. This CDR3 reads CASSDPSGLADTDTQYF. In DNA form, the CDR3 reads TGTGCCAGCAGCGACCCCTCCGGACTAGCGGACACAGATACGCAGTATTTT.

The V and J genes are TRBV6-1 and TRBJ2-3, with D unresolved. Germline values: CDR1 MNHNS, CDR2 SASEGT. V lost 5 bases and J 1 base, leaving 10 bases between the germline ends. The CDR3 spans 14 residues. The CDR3 region is CASSRFGRTDTQYF. DNA for the CDR3: TGTGCCAGCAGTCGTTTTGGCCGCACAGATACGCAGTATTTT.

This clonotype has only a few counts. The J gene is TRBJ1-1, the V gene TRBV11-1, with a possible D match to TRBD1 (6 bases). The V end was cut by 5 bases, the J end by 8 bases, with 12 bases between. Germline lookup yields CDR1 SGHAT and CDR2 FQDESV (reference sequence). The CDR3 is 12 residues long. In nucleotides, the CDR3 is TGTGCCAGCAGCACAGGACAGCGCGAAGCTTTCTTT. It translates to CASSTGQREAFF.

This clonotype turned up a few times. V is TRBV10-3 and J is TRBJ1-6; tentatively, D is TRBD1 (5 bases). CDR3 length: 15 amino acids. Germline V gives CDR1 ENHRY, CDR2 SYGVKD. The ends were cut back, 6 bases at V and 0 bases at J, with 9 bases in the middle. As DNA, the CDR3 is TGTGCCATCAGAGGGGAGTCCTCCTATAATTCACCCCTCCACTTT. This translates into CAIRGESSYNSPLHF.

J is TRBJ1-2 and V is TRBV6-5; D remains unclear. CDR1 and CDR2 (germline): MNHEY, SVGAGI. Trimming shortened V by 2 bases and J by 8 bases, and 9 bases separated the two germline ends. CDR3 length: 12 amino acids. As DNA, the CDR3 is TGTGCCAGCAGTTACGCGGGGTTGGGCTACACCTTC. This codes for CASSYAGLGYTF.

The J gene is TRBJ2-1, the V gene TRBV23-1; 8 bases align to TRBD1. TRBV23-1 is noted as an ORF with a role that remains uncertain. This CDR3 is built from 14 residues. After removal of 10 bases from V and 5 bases from J, the junction contained 10 bases not matched to a gene. This chain's CDR3 is CAILTGGWDNEQFF. CDR3 sequence (DNA): TGCGCCATCCTTACAGGGGGTTGGGACAATGAGCAGTTCTTC.

V gene TRBV7-9 combines with J gene TRBJ1-1; no clear D gene. Germline CDR1 SEHNR, CDR2 FQNEAQ (reference sequence). The CDR3 runs to 12 residues. V lost 4 bases and J 4 bases, leaving 7 bases between the germline ends. DNA for the CDR3: TGTGCCAGCAGCTATAAGAGCACTGAAGCTTTCTTT. Amino acids: CASSYKSTEAFF.

The chain combines TRBV11-2 with TRBJ2-7; D assignment may be TRBD1 or TRBD2 (5 bases each). The CDR3 runs 14 residues. Trimming cost V 6 bases and J 5 bases, with 17 bases left between them. Per the germline V gene, CDR1 is SGHAT and CDR2 is FQNNGV. The CDR3 sequence is CASRSGPRENEQYF. DNA for the CDR3: TGTGCCAGCAGGTCCGGCCCCAGGGAGAACGAGCAGTACTTC.

The chain uses TRBV12-3 or TRBV12-4 and TRBJ1-2, with D tentatively TRBD1 (6 bases). Trimming pared 5 bases from V and 4 bases from J, leaving 14 bases between. The CDR3 covers 14 residues. CDR3 nucleotide sequence: TGTGCCAGCAGTCTCACAGGGCTCCCCTATGGCTACACCTTC. It codes for CASSLTGLPYGYTF.

The sample holds a few counts of this clonotype. The rearrangement joins TRBV7-8 to TRBJ2-7; 8 bases align to TRBD1. The length of the CDR3 is 13 residues. Trimming removed 2 bases from V and 4 bases from J; junction bases left unmatched: 1. CDR1 is SGHVS, CDR2 FQNEAQ, per germline. The CDR3 region has the DNA TGTGCCAGCAGCTTACAGGGGGCTTACGAGCAGTACTTC. Its translation: CASSLQGAYEQYF.

This chain uses TRBV5-5 with TRBJ2-3, with D possibly being TRBD1 (5 bases). This CDR3 region has 16 residues. CDR1 and CDR2 from the germline V gene are SGHKS and YYEKEE (reference sequence). V lost 0 bases, J lost 2 bases, and 13 bases lay in between. Here the CDR3 reads CASSLATVFYTDTQYF. CDR3 in DNA: TGTGCCAGCAGCTTGGCGACAGTATTTTACACAGATACGCAGTATTTT.

The J gene is TRBJ1-1, the V gene TRBV6-2 or TRBV6-3; D gene unclear. Germline CDR1 and CDR2: MNHEY and SVGEGT. The length of the CDR3 is 18 residues. The V and J ends lost 0 bases and 4 bases respectively, with 21 bases between them. CDR3 amino acids: CASSYSRATPQTFTEAFF. CDR3 coding DNA: TGTGCCAGCAGTTACTCGAGGGCCACCCCCCAGACTTTCACTGAAGCTTTCTTT.

This clonotype was detected only a few times. This chain connects TRBV19 to TRBJ1-1; 9 bases agree with TRBD1. CDR3 size: 16 residues. Trimming took 5 bases from V and 4 from J; bases not matched to a gene: 11. Germline V CDR1 and CDR2: LNHDA, SQIVND (reference sequence). CDR3 sequence: CASSPGTGTSGTEAFF. CDR3 nucleotides: TGTGCCAGTAGTCCCGGGACAGGGACCAGTGGCACTGAAGCTTTCTTT.

This chain links TRBV10-3 with TRBJ1-3, with a possible D match to TRBD1 (6 bases). Germline CDR1 ENHRY, CDR2 SYGVKD. V was shortened by 3 bases and J by 2 bases, with 11 bases between the two germline ends. CDR3 length equals 15 residues. The CDR3 protein is CAISEGGLAGNTIYF. Written as DNA, the CDR3 is TGTGCCATCAGTGAAGGGGGGCTGGCTGGAAACACCATATATTTT.

The chain uses TRBV7-9 and TRBJ2-1; D unresolved. The germline gives CDR1 SEHNR, CDR2 FQNEAQ (reference sequence). The CDR3 loop spans 14 amino acids. V gave up 4 bases and J gave up 1 base, with 8 bases separating them. The CDR3 coding sequence is TGTGCCAGCAGCTCTTCCGGATCCTACAATGAGCAGTTCTTC. This codes for CASSSSGSYNEQFF. Full variable domain (missing parts from reference TRBV7-9 and TRBJ2-1): DTGVSQNPRHKITKRGQNVTFRCDPISEHNRLYWYRQTLGQGPEFLTYFQNEAQLEKSRLLSDRFSAERPKGSFSTLEIQRTEQGDSAMYLCASSSSGSYNEQFFGPGTRLTVL.